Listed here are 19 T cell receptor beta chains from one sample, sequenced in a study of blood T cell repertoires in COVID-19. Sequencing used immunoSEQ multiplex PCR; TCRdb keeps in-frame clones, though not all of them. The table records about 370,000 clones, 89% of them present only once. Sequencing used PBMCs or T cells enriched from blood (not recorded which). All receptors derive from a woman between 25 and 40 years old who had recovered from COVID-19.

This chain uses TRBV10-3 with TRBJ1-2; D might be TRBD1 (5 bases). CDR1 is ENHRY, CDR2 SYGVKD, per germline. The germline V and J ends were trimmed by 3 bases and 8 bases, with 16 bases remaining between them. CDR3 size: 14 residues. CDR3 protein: CAISEGTAWRGYTF. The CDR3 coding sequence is TGTGCCATCAGTGAAGGGACTGCCTGGAGGGGCTACACCTTC.

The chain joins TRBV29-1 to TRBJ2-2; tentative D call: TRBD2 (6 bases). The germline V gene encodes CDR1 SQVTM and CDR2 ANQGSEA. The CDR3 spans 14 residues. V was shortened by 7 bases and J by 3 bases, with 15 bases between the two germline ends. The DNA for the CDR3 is TGCAGCGCCCGACTAGGGAAGGACACCGGGGAGCTGTTTTTT. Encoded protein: CSARLGKDTGELFF.

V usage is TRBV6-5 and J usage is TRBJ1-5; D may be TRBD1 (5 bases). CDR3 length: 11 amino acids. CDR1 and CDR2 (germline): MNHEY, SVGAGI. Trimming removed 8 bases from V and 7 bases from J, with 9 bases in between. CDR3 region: CASGRGQPQHF. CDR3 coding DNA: TGTGCCAGCGGGAGGGGACAGCCCCAGCATTTT.

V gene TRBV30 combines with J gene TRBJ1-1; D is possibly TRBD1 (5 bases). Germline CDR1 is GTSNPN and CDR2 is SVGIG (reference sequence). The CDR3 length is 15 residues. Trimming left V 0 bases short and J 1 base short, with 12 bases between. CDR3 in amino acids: CAWSVLKGSNTEAFF. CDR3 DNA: TGTGCCTGGAGTGTACTGAAGGGGTCGAACACTGAAGCTTTCTTT.

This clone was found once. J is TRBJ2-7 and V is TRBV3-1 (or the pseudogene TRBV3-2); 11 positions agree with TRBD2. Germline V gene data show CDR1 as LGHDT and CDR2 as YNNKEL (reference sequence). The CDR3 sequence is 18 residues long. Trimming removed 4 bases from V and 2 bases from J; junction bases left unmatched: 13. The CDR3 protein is CASSPRPLAGGPPYEQYF. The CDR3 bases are TGTGCCAGCAGCCCCCGACCGCTAGCGGGAGGCCCCCCCTACGAGCAGTACTTC.

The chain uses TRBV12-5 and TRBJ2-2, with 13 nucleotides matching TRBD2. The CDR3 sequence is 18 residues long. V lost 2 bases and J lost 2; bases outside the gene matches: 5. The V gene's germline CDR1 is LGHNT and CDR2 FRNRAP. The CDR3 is CASGLSRLAGGNTGELFF. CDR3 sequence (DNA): TGTGCTAGTGGTTTGTCCCGACTAGCGGGAGGCAACACCGGGGAGCTGTTTTTT. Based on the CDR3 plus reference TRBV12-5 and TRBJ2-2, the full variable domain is DARVTQTPRHKVTEMGQEVTMRCQPILGHNTVFWYRQTMMQGLELLAYFRNRAPLDDSGMPKDRFSAEMPDATLATLKIQPSEPRDSAVYFCASGLSRLAGGNTGELFFGEGSRLTVL.

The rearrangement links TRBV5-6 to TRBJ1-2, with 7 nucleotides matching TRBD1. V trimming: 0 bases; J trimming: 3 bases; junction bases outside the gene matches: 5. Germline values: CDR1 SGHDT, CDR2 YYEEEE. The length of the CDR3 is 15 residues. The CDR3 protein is CASSLGTGAHYGYTF. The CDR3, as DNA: TGTGCCAGCAGCTTGGGTACAGGGGCCCACTATGGCTACACCTTC.

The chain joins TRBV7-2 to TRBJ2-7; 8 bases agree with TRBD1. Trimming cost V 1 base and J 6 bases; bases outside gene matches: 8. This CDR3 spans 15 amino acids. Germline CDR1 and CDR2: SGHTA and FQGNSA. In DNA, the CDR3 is TGTGCCAGCAGCTTAGTTGTCGGACAGGGCGGCGAGCAGTACTTC. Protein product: CASSLVVGQGGEQYF.

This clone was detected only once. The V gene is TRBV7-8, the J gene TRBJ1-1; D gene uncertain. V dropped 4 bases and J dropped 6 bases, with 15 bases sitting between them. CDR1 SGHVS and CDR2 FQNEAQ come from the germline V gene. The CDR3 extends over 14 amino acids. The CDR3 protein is CASSSTILVAEAFF. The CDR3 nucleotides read TGTGCCAGCAGCTCGACAATTCTCGTTGCTGAAGCTTTCTTT.

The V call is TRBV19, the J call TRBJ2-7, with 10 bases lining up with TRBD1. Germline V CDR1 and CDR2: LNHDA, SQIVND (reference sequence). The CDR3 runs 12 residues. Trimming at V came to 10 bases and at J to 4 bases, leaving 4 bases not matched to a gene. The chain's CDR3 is CATRQGAYEQYF. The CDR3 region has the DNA TGTGCCACCCGACAGGGGGCTTACGAGCAGTACTTC.

The CDR3 DNA reads TGTGCCAGCACCCGGGACAGATCCCAGCCCCAGCATTTT. Encoded protein: CASTRDRSQPQHF. The genes are TRBV12-3 or TRBV12-4 and TRBJ1-5; 7 positions agree with TRBD1. With V trimmed by 7 bases and J by 7 bases, 7 bases remained unmatched. CDR3 length: 13 amino acids.

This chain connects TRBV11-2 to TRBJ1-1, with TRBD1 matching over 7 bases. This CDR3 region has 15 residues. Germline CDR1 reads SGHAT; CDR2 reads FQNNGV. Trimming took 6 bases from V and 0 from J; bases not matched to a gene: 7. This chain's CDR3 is CASRTRTGVNTEAFF. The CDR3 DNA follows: TGTGCCAGCAGAACACGCACAGGGGTGAACACTGAAGCTTTCTTT.

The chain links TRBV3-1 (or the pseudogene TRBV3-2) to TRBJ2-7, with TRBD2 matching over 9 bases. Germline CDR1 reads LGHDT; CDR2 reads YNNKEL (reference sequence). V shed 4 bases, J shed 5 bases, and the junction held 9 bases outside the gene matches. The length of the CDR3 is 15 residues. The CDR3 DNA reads TGTGCCAGCAGCCCCTCCTTAGCGGGAGTAGACGAGCAGTACTTC. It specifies CASSPSLAGVDEQYF.

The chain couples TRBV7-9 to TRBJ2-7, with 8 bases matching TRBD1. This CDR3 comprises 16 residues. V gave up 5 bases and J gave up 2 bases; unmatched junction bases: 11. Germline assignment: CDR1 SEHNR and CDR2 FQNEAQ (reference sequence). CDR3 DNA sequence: TGTGCCAGCAGCCCAGGAAGACAGGGGAAGGCCTACGAGCAGTACTTC. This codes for CASSPGRQGKAYEQYF.

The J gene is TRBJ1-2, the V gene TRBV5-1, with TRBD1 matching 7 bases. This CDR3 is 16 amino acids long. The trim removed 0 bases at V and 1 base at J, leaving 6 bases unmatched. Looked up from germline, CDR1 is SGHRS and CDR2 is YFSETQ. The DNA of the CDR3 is TGCGCCAGCAGCTTGGATTTGGGACAGCTTAACTATGGCTACACCTTC. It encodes CASSLDLGQLNYGYTF.

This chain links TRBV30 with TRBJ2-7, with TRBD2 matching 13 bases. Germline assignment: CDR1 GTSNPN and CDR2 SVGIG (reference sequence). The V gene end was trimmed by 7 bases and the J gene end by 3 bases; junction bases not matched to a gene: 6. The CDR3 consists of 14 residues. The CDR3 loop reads CASGLAGVGYEQYF. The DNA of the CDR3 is TGTGCCTCAGGACTAGCGGGAGTAGGCTACGAGCAGTACTTC.

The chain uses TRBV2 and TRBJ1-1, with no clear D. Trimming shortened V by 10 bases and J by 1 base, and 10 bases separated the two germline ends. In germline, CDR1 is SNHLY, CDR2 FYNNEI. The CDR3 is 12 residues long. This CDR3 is CATRPPNTEAFF. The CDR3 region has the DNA TGTGCCACTAGACCTCCGAACACTGAAGCTTTCTTT.

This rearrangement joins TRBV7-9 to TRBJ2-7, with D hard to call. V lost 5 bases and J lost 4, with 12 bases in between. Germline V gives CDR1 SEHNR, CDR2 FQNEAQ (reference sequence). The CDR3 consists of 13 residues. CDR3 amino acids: CASSPTTHYEQYF. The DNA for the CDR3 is TGTGCCAGCAGCCCGACGACTCATTACGAGCAGTACTTC.

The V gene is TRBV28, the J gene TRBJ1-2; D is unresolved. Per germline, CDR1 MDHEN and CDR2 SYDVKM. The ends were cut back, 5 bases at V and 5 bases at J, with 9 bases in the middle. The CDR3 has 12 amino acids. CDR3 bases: TGTGCCAGCAGTGGGCCAGAATATGGCTACACCTTC. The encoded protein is CASSGPEYGYTF.